This TCR beta chain was captured in a study of blood T cell repertoires in COVID-19. Study overall: Sources were T cells, B-cell-depleted T cells, or PBMCs; the material itself was cDNA or gDNA.

Libraries were prepared by immunoSEQ multiplex PCR; TCRdb keeps only in-frame clonotypes and omits some of them. In the table there are about 370,000 clones, around 89% of which are singletons. Sequenced input: peripheral blood. This receptor was identified in a woman in her twenties or thirties with COVID-19, enrolled during active disease.

The CDR3 spells CASSPRSRETGELFF. The CDR3 region has the DNA TGTGCCAGTAGTCCCCGTTCTCGGGAGACCGGGGAGCTGTTTTTT. The gene calls are TRBV19 and TRBJ2-2; D perhaps matches TRBD2 (6 bases). The germline CDR1 and CDR2 sequences are LNHDA and SQIVND (reference sequence). V lost 5 bases and J 5 bases, leaving 15 bases between the germline ends. This CDR3 has 15 amino acids.